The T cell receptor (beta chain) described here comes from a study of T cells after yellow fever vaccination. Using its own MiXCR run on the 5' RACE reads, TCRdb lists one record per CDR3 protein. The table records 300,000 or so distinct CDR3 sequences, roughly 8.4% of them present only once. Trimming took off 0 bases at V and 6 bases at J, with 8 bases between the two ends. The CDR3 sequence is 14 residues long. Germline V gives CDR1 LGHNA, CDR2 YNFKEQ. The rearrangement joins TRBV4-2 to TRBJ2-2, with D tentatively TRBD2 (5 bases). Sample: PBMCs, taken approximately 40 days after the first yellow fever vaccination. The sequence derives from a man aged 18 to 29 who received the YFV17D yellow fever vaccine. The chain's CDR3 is CASSQEGGPGELFF. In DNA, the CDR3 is TGTGCCAGCAGCCAAGAGGGCGGGCCCGGGGAGCTGTTTTTT.